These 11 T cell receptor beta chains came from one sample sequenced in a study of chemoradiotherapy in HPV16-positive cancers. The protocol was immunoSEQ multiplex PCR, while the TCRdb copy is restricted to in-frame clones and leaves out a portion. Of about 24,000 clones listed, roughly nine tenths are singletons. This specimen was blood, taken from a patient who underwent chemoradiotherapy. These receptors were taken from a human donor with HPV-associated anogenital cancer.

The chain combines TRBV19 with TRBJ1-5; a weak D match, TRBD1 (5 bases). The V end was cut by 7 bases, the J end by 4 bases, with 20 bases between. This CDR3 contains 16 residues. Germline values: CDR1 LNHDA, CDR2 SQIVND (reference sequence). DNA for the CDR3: TGTGCCAGTACCCCCTTCCAGGGAACCCTTAATCAGCCCCAGCATTTT. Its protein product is CASTPFQGTLNQPQHF.

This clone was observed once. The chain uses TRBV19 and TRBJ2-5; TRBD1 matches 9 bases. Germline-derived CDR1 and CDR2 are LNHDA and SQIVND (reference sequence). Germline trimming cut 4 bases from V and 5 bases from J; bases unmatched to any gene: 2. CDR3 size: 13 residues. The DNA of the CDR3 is TGTGCCAGTAGTAACAGGGGGCACGAGACCCAGTACTTC. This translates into CASSNRGHETQYF.

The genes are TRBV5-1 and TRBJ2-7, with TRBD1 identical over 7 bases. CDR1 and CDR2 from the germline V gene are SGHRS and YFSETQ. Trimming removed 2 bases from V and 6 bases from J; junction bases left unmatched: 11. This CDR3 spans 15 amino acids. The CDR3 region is CASSFASRQGSEQYF. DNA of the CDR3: TGCGCCAGCAGCTTCGCGAGCAGACAGGGAAGCGAGCAGTACTTC. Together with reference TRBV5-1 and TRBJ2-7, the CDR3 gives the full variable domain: KAGVTQTPRYLIKTRGQQVTLSCSPISGHRSVSWYQQTPGQGLQFLFEYFSETQRNKGNFPGRFSGRQFSNSRSEMNVSTLELGDSALYLCASSFASRQGSEQYFGPGTRLTVT.

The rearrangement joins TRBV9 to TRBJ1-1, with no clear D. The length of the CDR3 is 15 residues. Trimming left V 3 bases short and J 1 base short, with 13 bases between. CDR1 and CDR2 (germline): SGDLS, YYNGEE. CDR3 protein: CASSGRSGSNTEAFF. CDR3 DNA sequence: TGTGCCAGCAGCGGCCGGTCAGGCTCGAACACTGAAGCTTTCTTT.

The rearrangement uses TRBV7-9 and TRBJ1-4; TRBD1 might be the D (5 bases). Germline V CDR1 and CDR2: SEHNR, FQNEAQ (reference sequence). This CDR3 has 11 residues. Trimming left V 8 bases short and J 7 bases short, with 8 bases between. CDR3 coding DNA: TGTGCCAGCCGGGGGAGTGAAAAACTGTTTTTT. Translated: CASRGSEKLFF.

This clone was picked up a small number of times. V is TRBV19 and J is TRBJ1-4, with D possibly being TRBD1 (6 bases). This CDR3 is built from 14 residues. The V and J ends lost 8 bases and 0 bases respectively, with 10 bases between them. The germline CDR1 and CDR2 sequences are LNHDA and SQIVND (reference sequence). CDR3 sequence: CASSTGTTNEKLFF. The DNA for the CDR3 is TGTGCCAGTTCTACAGGGACAACTAATGAAAAACTGTTTTTT.

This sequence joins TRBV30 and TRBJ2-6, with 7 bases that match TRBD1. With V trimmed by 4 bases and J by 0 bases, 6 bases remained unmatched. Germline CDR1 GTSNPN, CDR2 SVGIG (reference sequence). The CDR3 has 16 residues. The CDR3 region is CAWTAGGGSGANVLTF. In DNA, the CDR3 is TGTGCCTGGACGGCAGGGGGTGGCTCTGGGGCCAACGTCCTGACTTTC.

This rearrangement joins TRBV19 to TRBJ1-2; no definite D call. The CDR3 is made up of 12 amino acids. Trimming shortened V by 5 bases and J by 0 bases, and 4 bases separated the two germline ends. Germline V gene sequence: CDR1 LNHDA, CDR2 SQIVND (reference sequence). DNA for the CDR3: TGTGCCAGTAGTCTCCCTAACTATGGCTACACCTTC. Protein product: CASSLPNYGYTF.

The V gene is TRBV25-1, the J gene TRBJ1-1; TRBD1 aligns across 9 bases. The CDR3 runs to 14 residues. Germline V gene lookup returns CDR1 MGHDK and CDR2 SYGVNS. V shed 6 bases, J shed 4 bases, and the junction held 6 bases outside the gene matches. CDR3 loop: CASRDRGEVTEAFF. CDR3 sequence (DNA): TGTGCCAGCAGAGACAGGGGGGAAGTCACTGAAGCTTTCTTT.

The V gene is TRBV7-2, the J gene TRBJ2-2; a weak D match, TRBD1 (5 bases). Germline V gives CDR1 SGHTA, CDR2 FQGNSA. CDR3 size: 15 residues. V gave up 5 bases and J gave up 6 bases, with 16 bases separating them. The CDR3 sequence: CASSVPRGSAGELFF. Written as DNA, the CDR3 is TGTGCCAGCAGCGTTCCTAGGGGTTCGGCCGGGGAGCTGTTTTTT.

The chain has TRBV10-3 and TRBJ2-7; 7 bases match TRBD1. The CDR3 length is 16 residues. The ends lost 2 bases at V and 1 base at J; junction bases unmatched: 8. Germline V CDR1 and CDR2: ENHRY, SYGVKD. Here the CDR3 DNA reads TGTGCCATCAGTGAGCCTAGACAGGGCTCTTCCTACGAGCAGTACTTC. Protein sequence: CAISEPRQGSSYEQYF.